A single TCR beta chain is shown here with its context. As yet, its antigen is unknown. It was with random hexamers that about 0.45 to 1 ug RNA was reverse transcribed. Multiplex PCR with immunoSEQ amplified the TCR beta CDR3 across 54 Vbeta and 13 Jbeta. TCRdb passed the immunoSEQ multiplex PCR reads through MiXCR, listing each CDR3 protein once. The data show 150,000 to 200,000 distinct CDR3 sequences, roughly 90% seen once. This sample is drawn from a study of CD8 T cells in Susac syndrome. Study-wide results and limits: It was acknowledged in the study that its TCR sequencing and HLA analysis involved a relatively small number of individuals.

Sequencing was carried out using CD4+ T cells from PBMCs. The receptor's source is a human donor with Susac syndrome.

Here the CDR3 DNA reads TGTGCCAGTAGCCCAACTACAGCGAATGAAAAACTGTTTTTT. Translation: CASSPTTANEKLFF. This chain joins TRBV19 and TRBJ1-4; D is unclear. The length of the CDR3 is 14 residues. Germline loops: CDR1 LNHDA, CDR2 SQIVND (reference sequence). V was shortened by 6 bases and J by 5 bases, with 13 bases between the two germline ends. The full variable domain, in which reference TRBV19 and TRBJ1-4 provide the parts outside the CDR3, is DGGITQSPKYLFRKEGQNVTLSCEQNLNHDAMYWYRQDPGQGLRLIYYSQIVNDFQKGDIAEGYSVSREKKESFPLTVTSAQKNPTAFYLCASSPTTANEKLFFGSGTQLSVL.